The 20 T cell receptor beta chains below were found in one sample sequenced in a study of shared clonotypes between healthy human individuals (dated by TCRdb to 2020 to 2021). Libraries were constructed by the immunoSEQ multiplex PCR assay. TCRdb took over this immuneACCESS table, retaining in-frame rearrangements with V and J assigned. Such tables are incomplete; in checked studies, under half of the missing clones stem from an unresolved V gene, and the remainder is unexplained. The sample has around 430,000 clones on record, roughly three quarters of them singletons. Clones ranked in the top ten supply about 13% of the sample. Sequenced sample: PBMCs. All receptors derive from a woman aged 40 to 49 in good health. Some clones in this sample may be carry-over from other donors' samples.

In this sample, this clone turned up a few times. The chain recombines TRBV6-5 with TRBJ2-2, with D unresolved. CDR1 and CDR2 (germline): MNHEY, SVGAGI. This CDR3 is built from 14 residues. Trimming pared 8 bases from V and 8 bases from J, leaving 18 bases between. The CDR3 coding sequence is TGTGCCAGCCGAAGGGCAGGTGGTGAAGGGGAGCTGTTTTTT. Translated: CASRRAGGEGELFF.

The chain combines TRBV7-2 with TRBJ2-5; 9 bases are shared with TRBD1. The J call may be incorrect, as the DNA end agrees better with TRBJ2-7. CDR1 SGHTA and CDR2 FQGNSA come from the germline V gene. The CDR3 runs 13 residues. CDR3 nucleotides: TGTGCCAGCAGAACCAGACAGGGGGGCGAGCAGTACTTC. It is translated as CASRTRQGGEQYF.

This clone showed up just a few times. The chain couples TRBV6-5 to TRBJ1-2; D ambiguous. Deletions cut 0 bases from V and 3 bases from J, with 8 bases between. Germline CDR1 and CDR2: MNHEY and SVGAGI. CDR3 length: 14 amino acids. This CDR3 is CASSYSGDHYGYTF. The CDR3 DNA follows: TGTGCCAGCAGTTACTCTGGAGATCACTATGGCTACACCTTC.

CDR3 DNA sequence: TGCGCCAGCAGCCCCACTGGGACTAGCGTAAAGACCCAGTACTTC. It encodes CASSPTGTSVKTQYF. This chain joins TRBV5-1 and TRBJ2-5, with 10 bases fitting TRBD2. Per germline, CDR1 SGHRS and CDR2 YFSETQ. The length of the CDR3 is 15 residues. After removal of 4 bases from V and 6 bases from J, the junction contained 9 bases not matched to a gene.

The chain links TRBV10-1 to TRBJ2-7, with 7 positions matching TRBD1. The germline V gene encodes CDR1 WNHNN and CDR2 SYGVQD (reference sequence). This CDR3 region has 14 residues. V was clipped by 7 bases and J by 2 bases; unmatched bases: 8. The CDR3 DNA sequence: TGCGCCAGCATAGCCGGGCAGGGGGCCTACGAGCAGTACTTC. Protein: CASIAGQGAYEQYF.

The chain is built from TRBV27 and TRBJ2-2; 9 bases line up with TRBD1. The CDR3 has 16 amino acids. With 4 bases clipped from V and 7 bases from J, the junction kept 10 bases outside the gene matches. Germline-derived CDR1 and CDR2 are MNHEY and SMNVEV (reference sequence). This chain's CDR3 is CASSSRQGGPFGELFF. The CDR3 nucleotides are TGTGCCAGCAGTTCCCGACAGGGGGGGCCCTTCGGGGAGCTGTTTTTT.

Points on this clone: A much more abundant neighbour one base away suggests this may be a read error. The V and J genes are TRBV5-8 and TRBJ2-2, with D unresolved. Germline values: CDR1 SGHTS, CDR2 YDEGEE. The CDR3 totals 14 residues. V lost 0 bases and J 2 bases, leaving 5 bases between the germline ends. The CDR3, as DNA: TGTGCCAGCAGCTTGGGACACAACACCGGGGAGCTGTTTTTT. Translation gives CASSLGHNTGELFF.

The V call is TRBV7-8, the J call TRBJ2-5, with TRBD2 matching over 10 bases. Unmatched junction bases numbered 4, after V lost 5 bases and J lost 4 bases. This CDR3 has 14 amino acids. The germline V gene encodes CDR1 SGHVS and CDR2 FQNEAQ. The CDR3 DNA sequence: TGTGCCAGCAGCACAATAGCGGGAGGAGAGACCCAGTACTTC. As protein: CASSTIAGGETQYF.

The rearrangement joins TRBV7-3 to TRBJ2-1, with TRBD1 identical over 8 bases. V lost 5 bases to trimming and J lost 3 bases; unmatched junction nucleotides: 6. The CDR3 has 15 residues. Germline-derived CDR1 and CDR2 are SGHTA and FQGTGA. The DNA of the CDR3 is TGTGCCAGCAGCAGAGACAGGGGAGGCTACAATGAGCAGTTCTTC. Protein product: CASSRDRGGYNEQFF.

J is TRBJ1-3 and V is TRBV7-3; a possible D gene is TRBD1 (5 bases). The germline V and J ends were trimmed by 6 bases and 1 base, with 13 bases remaining between them. Per the germline V gene, CDR1 is SGHTA and CDR2 is FQGTGA. CDR3 size: 15 residues. The CDR3 sequence is CASSWGMPSGNTIYF. CDR3 bases: TGTGCCAGCAGTTGGGGGATGCCTTCTGGAAACACCATATATTTT.

A remark on this clone: The germline gene is not matched at one end of the junction; a read error may be the cause. The chain recombines TRBV11-2 with TRBJ2-5; D gene uncertain. The CDR3 is made up of 11 amino acids. The germline V gene has CDR1 SGHAT and CDR2 FQNNGV. CDR3 amino acids: CASSPLWQANF. As DNA, the CDR3 is TGTGCCAGCAGCCCCCTTTGGCAGGCAAACTTC. Together with reference TRBV11-2 and TRBJ2-5, the CDR3 gives the full variable domain: EAGVAQSPRYKIIEKRQSVAFWCNPISGHATLYWYQQILGQGPKLLIQFQNNGVVDDSQLPKDRFSAERLKGVDSTLKIQPAKLEDSAVYLCASSPLWQANFGPGTRLLVL.

The chain has TRBV18 and TRBJ2-4, with D possibly matching TRBD1 (6 bases). There are 15 residues in the CDR3. Germline CDR1 KGHSH, CDR2 LQKENI. V was shortened by 2 bases and J by 3 bases, with 11 bases between the two germline ends. This CDR3 reads CASSPLWTDKNIQYF. In DNA, the CDR3 is TGTGCCAGCTCACCATTATGGACAGACAAAAACATTCAGTACTTC.

V gene TRBV5-1 combines with J gene TRBJ2-7; TRBD2 agrees at 13 bases. The CDR3 contains 16 residues. The ends lost 4 bases at V and 7 bases at J; junction bases unmatched: 11. CDR1 and CDR2 (germline): SGHRS, YFSETQ. The CDR3 DNA sequence: TGCGCCAGCAGCCCCCCCGGACTAGCGGGAGCCGAAGAGCAGTACTTC. It specifies CASSPPGLAGAEEQYF.

The chain carries TRBV2 and TRBJ2-5; either TRBD1 or TRBD2 may fit D (5 bases each). The V end lost 2 bases, the J end lost 4 bases, and 11 bases lay between the germline ends. Germline V gene data show CDR1 as SNHLY and CDR2 as FYNNEI. The CDR3 runs to 14 residues. CDR3 sequence: CASSETSGRETQYF. Here the CDR3 DNA reads TGTGCCAGCAGTGAAACGTCAGGGAGAGAGACCCAGTACTTC.

J is TRBJ1-4 and V is TRBV2, with TRBD1 matching 10 bases. Germline CDR1 reads SNHLY; CDR2 reads FYNNEI. Trimming took 5 bases from V and 5 from J; bases not matched to a gene: 5. There are 15 residues in the CDR3. The CDR3: CASSPRTGGNEKLFF. DNA of the CDR3: TGTGCCAGCAGTCCCCGGACAGGGGGGAATGAAAAACTGTTTTTT.

This clone appeared a few times. The chain recombines TRBV4-1 with TRBJ1-4; no clear D gene. Germline assignment: CDR1 MGHRA and CDR2 YSYEKL. The CDR3 loop spans 17 amino acids. The germline V and J ends were trimmed by 0 bases and 5 bases, with 16 bases remaining between them. DNA of the CDR3: TGCGCCAGCAGCCAAGAGGATTTACTACTGTTAAATGAAAAACTGTTTTTT. Translated: CASSQEDLLLLNEKLFF.

The CDR3 nucleotides are TGCGCCAGCAGCTTGGTTCTAGAGGGTGGGGCCAACGTCCTGACTTTC. Amino acid sequence: CASSLVLEGGANVLTF. V and J are TRBV5-1 and TRBJ2-6; D possibly corresponds to TRBD2 (5 bases). V lost 0 bases, J lost 3 bases, and 10 bases lay in between. This CDR3 has 16 residues. CDR1 SGHRS and CDR2 YFSETQ come from the germline V gene. Full variable domain (missing parts from reference TRBV5-1 and TRBJ2-6): KAGVTQTPRYLIKTRGQQVTLSCSPISGHRSVSWYQQTPGQGLQFLFEYFSETQRNKGNFPGRFSGRQFSNSRSEMNVSTLELGDSALYLCASSLVLEGGANVLTFGAGSRLTVL.

The CDR3: CASSQASTSGGEQFF. As DNA, the CDR3 is TGCGCCAGCAGCCAAGCCTCGACTAGCGGGGGAGAGCAGTTCTTC. The chain joins TRBV4-3 to TRBJ2-1; 12 positions match TRBD2. Germline V lookup: CDR1 LGHNA, CDR2 YSLEER. The CDR3 is 15 amino acids. J lost 10 bases, V lost 1 base, and 5 bases had no gene match.

The J gene is TRBJ2-7, the V gene TRBV7-9, with 10 bases identical to TRBD2. CDR1 and CDR2 (germline): SEHNR, FQNEAQ (reference sequence). Trimming at V came to 1 base and at J to 2 bases, leaving 5 bases not matched to a gene. This CDR3 has 16 residues. CDR3 coding DNA: TGTGCCAGCAGCTTAGTAATTAGCGGGAGGACCTACGAGCAGTACTTC. Translating it yields CASSLVISGRTYEQYF.

The chain carries TRBV2 and TRBJ2-5; a weak D match, TRBD1 (6 bases). The CDR3 consists of 17 residues. V was cut by 7 bases and J by 4 bases, with 25 bases left in between. Germline assignment: CDR1 SNHLY and CDR2 FYNNEI. CDR3 region: CASTSRPGFSRGETQYF. For the CDR3, the DNA is TGTGCCAGCACCTCTCGGCCGGGGTTTAGCAGGGGAGAGACCCAGTACTTC.